The clone carrying this T cell receptor beta chain was picked up a small number of times. Its antigen remains unknown. Next came a second PCR, run for roughly 6 to 11 cycles, which used a sample-barcoded 5' primer along with a J-beta primer mix. One entry per CDR3 protein results from TCRdb running MiXCR on the 5' RACE reads. In the table there are approximately 1.5 million distinct CDR3 sequences, 42% of which are singletons. The sample belongs to a study of blood T cells in healthy people across ages. The study's findings and limits: Estimated diversity, derived from one million T cells, was regarded as an underestimate.

The CDR3 contains 13 residues. The ends lost 5 bases at V and 6 bases at J; junction bases unmatched: 5. CDR1 and CDR2 (germline): LGHDT, YNNKEL (reference sequence). The rearrangement links TRBV3-1 to TRBJ2-7; 9 bases align to TRBD1. The clonotype originates from a woman in her late teens or twenties in good health. Sequencing input: blood. The CDR3 sequence is CASSWDRASEQYF. The CDR3 coding sequence is TGTGCCAGCAGCTGGGACAGGGCTAGCGAGCAGTACTTC.